This T cell receptor beta chain is from a study of cytomegalovirus exposure and HLA in healthy donors. PCR involved 60 Vbeta and 13 Jbeta primers. The protocol was immunoSEQ multiplex PCR, while the TCRdb copy is restricted to in-frame clones and leaves out a portion. Here the sample spans some 77,000 clones, more than 75% being singletons. Healthy bone marrow donors formed the donor group. V lost 11 bases, J lost 3 bases, and 11 bases lay in between. The germline gives CDR1 LNHDA, CDR2 SQIVND (reference sequence). This CDR3 spans 12 amino acids. The sequenced material came from PBMCs. The receptor's source is a woman aged 45-59 years in good health and CMV-seropositive. The chain couples TRBV19 to TRBJ1-3, with a tentative D call TRBD1 (6 bases). The CDR3 coding sequence is TGTGCCGTGACAGGCCTTGGAAACACCATATATTTT. Protein sequence: CAVTGLGNTIYF.